This T cell receptor (beta chain) was retrieved from a study of beta chain features in type 1 diabetes. This clone was seen ten or more times. The CDR3 contains 14 residues. CDR1 is SEHNR and CDR2 is FQNEAQ in the germline V gene (reference sequence). Trimming cost V 6 bases and J 4 bases, with 13 bases left between them. Of the isolated RNA, all was reverse transcribed, and so the sequenced material was expressed TCRB transcripts. Average reads for naive, central memory and regulatory T cell samples were about 3.6 million. The assay was immunoSEQ multiplex PCR, and TCRdb's table has in-frame clones only and misses some. The top ten hold around 0.65% of the sample, which has some 150,000 clones, about a tenth seen once.

Sequenced sample: central memory CD4+ T cells from blood. The chain employs TRBV7-9 and TRBJ1-5; no firm D call. The TCR was taken from a woman between 40 and 50 years old in good health. This chain's CDR3 is CASSFEGMNQPQHF. CDR3 in DNA: TGTGCCAGCAGTTTTGAGGGAATGAATCAGCCCCAGCATTTT.